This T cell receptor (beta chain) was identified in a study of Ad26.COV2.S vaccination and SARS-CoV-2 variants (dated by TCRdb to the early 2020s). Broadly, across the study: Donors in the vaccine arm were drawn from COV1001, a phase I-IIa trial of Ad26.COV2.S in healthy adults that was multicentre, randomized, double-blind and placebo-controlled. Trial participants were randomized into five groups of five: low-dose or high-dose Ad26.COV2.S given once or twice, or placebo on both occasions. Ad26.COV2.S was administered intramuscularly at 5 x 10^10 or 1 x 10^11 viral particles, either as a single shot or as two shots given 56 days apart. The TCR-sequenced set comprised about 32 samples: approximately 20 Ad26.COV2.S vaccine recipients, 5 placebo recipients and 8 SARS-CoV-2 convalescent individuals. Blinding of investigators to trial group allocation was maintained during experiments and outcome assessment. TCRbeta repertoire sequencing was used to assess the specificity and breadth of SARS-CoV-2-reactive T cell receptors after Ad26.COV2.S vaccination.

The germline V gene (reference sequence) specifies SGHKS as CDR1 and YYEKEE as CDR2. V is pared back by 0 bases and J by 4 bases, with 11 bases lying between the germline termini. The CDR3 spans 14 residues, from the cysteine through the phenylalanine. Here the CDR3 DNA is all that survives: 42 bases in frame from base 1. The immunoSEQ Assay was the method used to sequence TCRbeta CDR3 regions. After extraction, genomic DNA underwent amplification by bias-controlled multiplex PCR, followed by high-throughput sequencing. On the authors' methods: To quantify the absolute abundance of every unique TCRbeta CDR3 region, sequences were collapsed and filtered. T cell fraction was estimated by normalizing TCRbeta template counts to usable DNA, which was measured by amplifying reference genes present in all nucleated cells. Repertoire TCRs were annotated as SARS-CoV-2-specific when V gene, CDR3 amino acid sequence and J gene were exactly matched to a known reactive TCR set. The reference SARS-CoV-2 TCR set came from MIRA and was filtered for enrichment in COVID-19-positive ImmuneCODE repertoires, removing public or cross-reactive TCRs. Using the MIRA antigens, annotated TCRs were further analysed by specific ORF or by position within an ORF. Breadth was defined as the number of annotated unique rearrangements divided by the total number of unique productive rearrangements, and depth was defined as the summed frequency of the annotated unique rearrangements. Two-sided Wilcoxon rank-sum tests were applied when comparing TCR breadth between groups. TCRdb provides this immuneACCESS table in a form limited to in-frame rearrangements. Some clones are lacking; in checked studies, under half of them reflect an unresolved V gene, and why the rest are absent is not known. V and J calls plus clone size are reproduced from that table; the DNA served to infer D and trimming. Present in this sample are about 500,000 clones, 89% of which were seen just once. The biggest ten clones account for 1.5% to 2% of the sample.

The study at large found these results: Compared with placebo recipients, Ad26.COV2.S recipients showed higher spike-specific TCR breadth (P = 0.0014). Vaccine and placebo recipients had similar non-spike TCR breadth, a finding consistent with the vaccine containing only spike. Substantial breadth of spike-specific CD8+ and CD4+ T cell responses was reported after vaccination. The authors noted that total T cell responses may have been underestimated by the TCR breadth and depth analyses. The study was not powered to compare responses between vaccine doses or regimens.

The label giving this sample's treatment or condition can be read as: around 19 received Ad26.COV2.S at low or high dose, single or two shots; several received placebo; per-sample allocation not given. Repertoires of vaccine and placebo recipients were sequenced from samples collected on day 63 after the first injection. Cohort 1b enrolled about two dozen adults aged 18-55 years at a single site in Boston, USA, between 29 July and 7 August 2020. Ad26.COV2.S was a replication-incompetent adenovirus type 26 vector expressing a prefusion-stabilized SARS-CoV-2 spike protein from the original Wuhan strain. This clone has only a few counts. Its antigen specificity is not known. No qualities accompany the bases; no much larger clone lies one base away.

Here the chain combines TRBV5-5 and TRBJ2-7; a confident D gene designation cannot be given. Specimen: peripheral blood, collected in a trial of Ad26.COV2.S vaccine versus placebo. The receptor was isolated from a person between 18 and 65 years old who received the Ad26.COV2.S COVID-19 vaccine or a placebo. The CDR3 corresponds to CASSLGVTAYEQYF. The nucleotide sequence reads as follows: TGTGCCAGCAGCTTGGGAGTTACAGCTTACGAGCAGTACTTC.